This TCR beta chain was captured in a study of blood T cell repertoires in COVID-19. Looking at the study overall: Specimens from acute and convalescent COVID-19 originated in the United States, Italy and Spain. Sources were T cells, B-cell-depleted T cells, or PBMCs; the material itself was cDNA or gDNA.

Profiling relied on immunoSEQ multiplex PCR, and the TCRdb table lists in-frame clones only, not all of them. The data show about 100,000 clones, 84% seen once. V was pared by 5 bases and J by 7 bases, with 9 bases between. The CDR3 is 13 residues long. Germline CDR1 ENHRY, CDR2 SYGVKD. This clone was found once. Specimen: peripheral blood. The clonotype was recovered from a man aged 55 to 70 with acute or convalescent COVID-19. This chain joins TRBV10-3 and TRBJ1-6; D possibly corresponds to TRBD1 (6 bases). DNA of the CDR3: TGTGCCATCAGTTGGGACAACAATTCACCCCTCCACTTT. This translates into CAISWDNNSPLHF.